Shown below are 8 T cell receptor beta chains from a single sample sequenced in a study of cytomegalovirus exposure and HLA in healthy donors. The PCR ran on 60 Vbeta and 13 Jbeta primers. Generated by immunoSEQ multiplex PCR, the TCRdb table keeps only in-frame clones and is missing some. The table records just under 250,000 clones, roughly 80% of them present only once. The sequenced material came from PBMCs. All receptors derive from a woman aged 40-49 years in good health and CMV-seropositive.

The J gene is TRBJ1-2, the V gene TRBV6-1, with D perhaps matching TRBD1 (5 bases). The length of the CDR3 is 15 residues. From germline, CDR1 is MNHNS and CDR2 SASEGT. The V end lost 0 bases, the J end lost 4 bases, and 12 bases lay between the germline ends. This CDR3 reads CASSEAPGRGYGYTF. CDR3 nucleotide sequence: TGTGCCAGCAGTGAAGCCCCGGGTAGGGGCTATGGCTACACCTTC.

This chain's CDR3 is CASIPGQGVVSGANVLTF. The DNA for the CDR3 is TGTGCCAGTATCCCGGGACAGGGAGTTGTTTCTGGGGCCAACGTCCTGACTTTC. The V gene is TRBV19, the J gene TRBJ2-6; TRBD1 matches 9 bases. This CDR3 is built from 18 residues. CDR1 and CDR2 (germline): LNHDA, SQIVND (reference sequence). V gave up 7 bases and J gave up 1 base; unmatched junction bases: 11. The variable domain in full, completed from reference TRBV19 and TRBJ2-6, reads DGGITQSPKYLFRKEGQNVTLSCEQNLNHDAMYWYRQDPGQGLRLIYYSQIVNDFQKGDIAEGYSVSREKKESFPLTVTSAQKNPTAFYLCASIPGQGVVSGANVLTFGAGSRLTVL.

As for this clone: This same CDR3 is encoded by further DNA sequences in the sample. V gene TRBV10-3 combines with J gene TRBJ1-2, with 8 bases that match TRBD1. CDR1 and CDR2 from the germline V gene are ENHRY and SYGVKD. The CDR3 is 14 amino acids. The J segment lost 6 bases and the V segment lost 0 bases, leaving 3 bases of the junction unmatched. The CDR3 DNA reads as TGTGCCATCAGTGAGTCCGGACAGGGAGATGGCTACACCTTC. Its translation is CAISESGQGDGYTF.

CDR3 nucleotide sequence: TGTGCCAGCAGCCGCCGACAGGGGCCTCCCTCTGGATATGGCTACACCTTC. This sequence encodes CASSRRQGPPSGYGYTF. This chain connects TRBV14 to TRBJ1-2; TRBD1 matches 8 bases. The V segment lost 4 bases and the J segment 5 bases; nucleotides outside the gene matches: 15. This CDR3 contains 17 residues. Germline V gives CDR1 SGHDN, CDR2 FVKESK. Filled out from reference TRBV14 and TRBJ1-2, the complete variable domain reads EAGVTQFPSHSVIEKGQTVTLRCDPISGHDNLYWYRRVMGKEIKFLLHFVKESKQDESGMPNNRFLAERTGGTYSTLKVQPAELEDSGVYFCASSRRQGPPSGYGYTFGSGTRLTVV.

The rearrangement links TRBV11-3 to TRBJ2-7; 12 nucleotides align to TRBD2. Germline loops: CDR1 SGHNT, CDR2 YENEEA. The CDR3 sequence is 15 residues long. V was pared by 4 bases and J by 5 bases, with 6 bases of the junction left unmatched. The CDR3 here is CASSSGLAGGHEQYF. In DNA, the CDR3 is TGTGCCAGCAGCTCGGGGCTAGCGGGAGGGCACGAGCAGTACTTC.

This clone appeared a few times. The J gene is TRBJ1-6, the V gene TRBV25-1; TRBD1 matches 9 bases. The CDR3 consists of 15 residues. Germline CDR1 MGHDK, CDR2 SYGVNS. V trimming: 4 bases; J trimming: 6 bases; junction bases outside the gene matches: 4. CDR3 residues: CASSASQGANSPLHF. CDR3 nucleotide sequence: TGTGCCAGCAGTGCCTCACAGGGGGCTAATTCACCCCTCCACTTT.

The chain is built from TRBV7-9 and TRBJ2-7; D is unclear. This CDR3 spans 14 amino acids. Germline CDR1 reads SEHNR; CDR2 reads FQNEAQ (reference sequence). The V gene lost 4 bases and the J gene lost 0 bases, with 10 bases spanning the gap. DNA of the CDR3: TGTGCCAGCAGCTCCCGAGGAAGCTCCTACGAGCAGTACTTC. Protein sequence: CASSSRGSSYEQYF.

V gene TRBV6-5 combines with J gene TRBJ1-2, with D possibly TRBD1 on 5 matching bases. CDR3 size: 14 residues. V was cut by 2 bases and J by 0 bases, with 7 bases left in between. From germline, CDR1 is MNHEY and CDR2 SVGAGI. The CDR3 spells CASSYRGTNYGYTF. The CDR3 DNA reads TGTGCCAGCAGTTACAGGGGAACTAACTATGGCTACACCTTC.